This passage covers 18 T cell receptor beta chains from one sample sequenced in a study of shared T cell receptors in the human thymus. The data were produced by immunoSEQ multiplex PCR, yet TCRdb's version contains in-frame clones alone and is incomplete. This sample has about 400,000 clones, with roughly 94% found just once. The sample comprised thymocytes. The source of these receptors is a human donor.

This chain joins TRBV28 and TRBJ1-5; TRBD1 is a possible D gene (6 bases). Germline assignment: CDR1 MDHEN and CDR2 SYDVKM. The CDR3 runs 12 residues. V dropped 6 bases and J dropped 7 bases, with 10 bases sitting between them. CDR3 coding DNA: TGTGCCAGCAGCCAGGACAGCCAGCCCCAGCATTTT. Translated: CASSQDSQPQHF. The whole variable domain, remainder taken from reference TRBV28 and TRBJ1-5, is DVKVTQSSRYLVKRTGEKVFLECVQDMDHENMFWYRQDPGLGLRLIYFSYDVKMKEKGDIPEGYSVSREKKERFSLILESASTNQTSMYLCASSQDSQPQHFGDGTRLSIL.

The chain recombines TRBV6-1 with TRBJ2-1, with a weak D call TRBD2 (6 bases). The V gene lost 0 bases and the J gene lost 6 bases, with 12 bases spanning the gap. Germline V gene lookup returns CDR1 MNHNS and CDR2 SASEGT. This CDR3 region has 15 residues. CDR3 coding DNA: TGTGCCAGCAGTGAAGCCCAGCGGGTGGGCAATGAGCAGTTCTTC. Protein: CASSEAQRVGNEQFF.

This chain connects TRBV19 to TRBJ2-2, with 8 nucleotides matching TRBD1. Per the germline V gene, CDR1 is LNHDA and CDR2 is SQIVND (reference sequence). This CDR3 spans 18 amino acids. V shed 4 bases and J 1 base; nucleotides not matched to a gene: 11. In nucleotides, the CDR3 is TGTGCCAGTAGTAATGTCCCTTGGACAGGGAAGAACACCGGGGAGCTGTTTTTT. It specifies CASSNVPWTGKNTGELFF.

The chain carries TRBV7-2 and TRBJ2-1; D unresolved. CDR1 and CDR2 from the germline V gene are SGHTA and FQGNSA. V lost 4 bases and J lost 0, with 10 bases in between. The CDR3 is made up of 15 amino acids. The CDR3 here is CASSWTPPSYNEQFF. The CDR3 coding sequence is TGTGCCAGCAGCTGGACCCCTCCCTCCTACAATGAGCAGTTCTTC.

The chain is built from TRBV5-6 and TRBJ2-2; D possibly matches TRBD1 or TRBD2 (5 bases each). Trimming took 4 bases from V and 0 from J, leaving 13 bases between them. Germline loops: CDR1 SGHDT, CDR2 YYEEEE. This CDR3 contains 16 residues. The CDR3 spells CASSPRDAANTGELFF. The CDR3 coding sequence is TGTGCCAGCAGCCCTAGGGACGCCGCGAACACCGGGGAGCTGTTTTTT.

The chain links TRBV21-1 to TRBJ2-2; no check of the table's D call, TRBD2, against the DNA was made. TRBV21-1 is a pseudogene locus. The CDR3 contains 14 residues. The CDR3 coding sequence is TGTGCCAGCAGCAAAGCTTATGGAGCGGGGGAGCTGTTTTTT. Translated, it gives CASSKAYGAGELFF.

CDR3 protein: CASSRQASYNEQFF. The CDR3 coding sequence is TGTGCCAGCAGCCGACAAGCCTCCTACAATGAGCAGTTCTTC. This chain links TRBV6-5 with TRBJ2-1; the D is unclear. V was trimmed by 6 bases and J by 0 bases, leaving 9 bases between them. Germline CDR1 is MNHEY and CDR2 is SVGAGI. The CDR3 extends over 14 amino acids.

The chain uses TRBV4-3 and TRBJ1-2; no definite D call. The CDR3 length is 16 residues. V shed 1 base and J shed 2 bases, with 14 bases lying between them. In germline, CDR1 is LGHNA, CDR2 YSLEER. The CDR3 protein is CASSQASLGINYGYTF. The CDR3 coding sequence is TGCGCCAGCAGCCAAGCAAGTTTGGGTATAAACTATGGCTACACCTTC.

The chain employs TRBV15 and TRBJ2-1, with 10 bases identical to TRBD2. V lost 1 base and J lost 5; bases outside the gene matches: 5. This CDR3 region has 16 residues. Germline assignment: CDR1 LNHNV and CDR2 YYDKDF (reference sequence). The CDR3 nucleotides are TGTGCCACCAGCAGAGCCGGGACTAGCGTAAACAATGAGCAGTTCTTC. It specifies CATSRAGTSVNNEQFF.

This clone was recorded once. The chain uses TRBV4-1 and TRBJ2-3; 9 nucleotides align to TRBD2. The germline V gene has CDR1 MGHRA and CDR2 YSYEKL. The CDR3 is 19 amino acids. The trim removed 3 bases at V and 2 bases at J, leaving 15 bases unmatched. Here the CDR3 DNA reads TGCGCCAGCAGCCATACTTTAGCGGGAGTAGTGCGGGCCACAGATACGCAGTATTTT. It yields the protein CASSHTLAGVVRATDTQYF.

As to this clone: Its ends do not fully match the called genes, so a read error is possible. The chain links TRBV27 to TRBJ2-7; the match to TRBD2 covers 8 bases. CDR3 length: 12 amino acids. Germline V gene sequence: CDR1 MNHEY, CDR2 SMNVEV (reference sequence). In DNA form, the CDR3 reads TGTGCCAGCAGTCCGGGACTAGGCGAGCTGTACTTC. Translating it yields CASSPGLGELYF.

This chain links TRBV6-5 with TRBJ1-4, with D possibly TRBD1 on 5 matching bases. This CDR3 comprises 14 residues. In germline, CDR1 is MNHEY, CDR2 SVGAGI. V gave up 8 bases and J gave up 8 bases, with 18 bases separating them. This CDR3 reads CASYGRGEGEKLFF. CDR3 bases: TGTGCCAGCTACGGGAGGGGAGAAGGGGAAAAACTGTTTTTT.

The chain couples TRBV6-1 to TRBJ1-3; a weak D match, TRBD1 (6 bases). Trimming took 1 base from V and 11 from J, leaving 9 bases between them. The CDR3 is 12 residues long. CDR1 and CDR2 (germline): MNHNS, SASEGT. CDR3 in DNA: TGTGCCAGCAGTGAAGAGGGGGTTCCCATATATTTT. This sequence encodes CASSEEGVPIYF.

The chain links TRBV18 to TRBJ2-7; D may be TRBD2 (5 bases). The V end was cut by 6 bases, the J end by 0 bases, with 12 bases between. Germline CDR1 KGHSH, CDR2 LQKENI. This CDR3 region has 14 residues. The CDR3 region is CASSRAEVSYEQYF. The CDR3 DNA follows: TGTGCCAGCTCGCGAGCGGAAGTCTCCTACGAGCAGTACTTC.

The chain couples TRBV27 to TRBJ2-7; 7 nucleotides match TRBD2. This CDR3 comprises 10 residues. V dropped 6 bases and J dropped 7; count of bases not matched to a gene: 0. Germline values: CDR1 MNHEY, CDR2 SMNVEV (reference sequence). As DNA, the CDR3 is TGTGCCAGCAGGGGGGGGGAGCAGTACTTC. Its protein product is CASRGGEQYF.

The chain is built from TRBV11-3 and TRBJ2-1, with TRBD2 identical over 10 bases. The CDR3 consists of 13 residues. The V segment lost 5 bases and the J segment 10 bases; nucleotides outside the gene matches: 5. Germline CDR1 is SGHNT and CDR2 is YENEEA. The CDR3 sequence is CASSTLLAGEQFF. In DNA form, the CDR3 reads TGTGCCAGCAGCACGTTACTAGCGGGAGAGCAGTTCTTC.

The rearrangement uses TRBV5-8 and TRBJ1-3; D may be TRBD1 (5 bases). Germline V CDR1 and CDR2: SGHTS, YDEGEE. CDR3 size: 16 residues. V lost 4 bases, J lost 0 bases, and 14 bases lay in between. The CDR3, as DNA: TGTGCCAGCAGCCACGAACTGACAGCCTCTGGAAACACCATATATTTT. It codes for CASSHELTASGNTIYF.

This sequence joins TRBV27 and TRBJ2-3; 8 bases agree with TRBD2. This CDR3 is 13 amino acids long. V lost 7 bases and J lost 5; bases outside the gene matches: 5. Germline values: CDR1 MNHEY, CDR2 SMNVEV (reference sequence). CDR3 loop: CASKAAGGDTQYF. The CDR3, as DNA: TGTGCCAGCAAGGCGGCGGGGGGAGATACGCAGTATTTT.